The source of this TCR beta chain is a study of early T cells in non-severe SARS-CoV-2 infection. In the study overall: Chains stayed unpaired after sequencing of bulk RNA from unsorted whole blood.

The CDR3 runs to 14 residues. V lost 1 base and J lost 4, with 10 bases in between. Germline V gene sequence: CDR1 SGHTA, CDR2 FQGNSA. Of note for this clonotype: Its target is not known.

Study-wide results and limits: Matching against VDJdb likely underestimated virus-specific expansions, favoring anti-spike CD8.

Researchers attached unique molecular identifiers to individual cDNA molecules. From the 5' RACE reads, TCRdb called clonotypes with MiXCR, one entry per CDR3 protein. Of 79,000 or so distinct CDR3 sequences listed, around 13% are singletons. The sequencing input was whole blood. The chain uses TRBV7-2 and TRBJ2-5; D is ambiguous. This TCR was sampled from an adult who was a healthcare worker with PCR-confirmed SARS-CoV-2 infection or an uninfected control (not recorded which). The CDR3 DNA is TGTGCCAGCAGCTTAGGGCGGACCCGAGAGACCCAGTACTTC. Protein product: CASSLGRTRETQYF. Drawing the rest from reference TRBV7-2 and TRBJ2-5, the complete variable domain is GAGVSQSPSNKVTEKGKDVELRCDPISGHTALYWYRQSLGQGLEFLIYFQGNSAPDKSGLPSDRFSAERTGGSVSTLTIQRTQQEDSAVYLCASSLGRTRETQYFGPGTRLLVL.